This TCR beta chain was observed in a study of cytomegalovirus exposure and HLA in healthy donors. Study-wide background: The early release's HLA-typed donors yielded approximately 85 million unique TCRs.

Primers: 60 Vbeta forward and 13 Jbeta reverse. Clones were sequenced by immunoSEQ multiplex PCR, and TCRdb holds only the in-frame ones, with some missing. The table lists around 150,000 clones, around 84% of them singletons. Turning to this clone: No antigen is known for it.

Study conclusions and caveats: TRBV6-2, TRBV6-3 and some other V segments were unresolvable in 87-base-pair reads. Researchers reported in a later analysis that a missense DCLRE1C variant was tied to TCR beta V- and J-gene trimming.

The CDR3 length is 14 residues. Trimming cost V 2 bases and J 8 bases, with 15 bases left between them. The germline V gene has CDR1 SGHAT and CDR2 FQNNGV. The sample comprised PBMCs. This clonotype was sampled from a woman in her thirties or forties in good health and CMV-seronegative. J is TRBJ1-2 and V is TRBV11-2; a weak D match, TRBD1 (5 bases). CDR3 in amino acids: CASSLSRGEGGYTF. DNA of the CDR3: TGTGCCAGCAGCTTAAGCCGGGGGGAGGGCGGCTACACCTTC.